This note documents a single T cell receptor beta chain sequence. Amplification of TCR beta CDR3 regions used RNA as the template. First-round RT-PCR with HTBI primers amplified the TCR CDR3 region. TCRdb used MiXCR to reprocess the multiplex PCR reads, holding one entry per CDR3 protein. The sample consists of 480,000 or so distinct CDR3 sequences, about 46% of them appearing once. The V and J ends lost 6 bases and 3 bases respectively, with 6 bases between them. This CDR3 has 11 amino acids. Germline V CDR1 and CDR2: SQVTM, ANQGSEA. These data come from a study of T cells in Graves' hyperthyroidism and ophthalmopathy. Patients with uncontrolled infections, other autoimmune diseases, pregnancy or lactation were excluded.

The genes are TRBV29-1 and TRBJ2-1; a possible D gene is TRBD2 (5 bases). The sequencing sample was made of peripheral blood or thyroid tissue (not recorded which). The clonotype comes from an adult woman with Graves' disease, either hyperthyroidism or ophthalmopathy (not recorded which). CDR3 protein: CSVDYYNEQFF. CDR3 coding DNA: TGCAGCGTCGACTACTACAATGAGCAGTTCTTC.